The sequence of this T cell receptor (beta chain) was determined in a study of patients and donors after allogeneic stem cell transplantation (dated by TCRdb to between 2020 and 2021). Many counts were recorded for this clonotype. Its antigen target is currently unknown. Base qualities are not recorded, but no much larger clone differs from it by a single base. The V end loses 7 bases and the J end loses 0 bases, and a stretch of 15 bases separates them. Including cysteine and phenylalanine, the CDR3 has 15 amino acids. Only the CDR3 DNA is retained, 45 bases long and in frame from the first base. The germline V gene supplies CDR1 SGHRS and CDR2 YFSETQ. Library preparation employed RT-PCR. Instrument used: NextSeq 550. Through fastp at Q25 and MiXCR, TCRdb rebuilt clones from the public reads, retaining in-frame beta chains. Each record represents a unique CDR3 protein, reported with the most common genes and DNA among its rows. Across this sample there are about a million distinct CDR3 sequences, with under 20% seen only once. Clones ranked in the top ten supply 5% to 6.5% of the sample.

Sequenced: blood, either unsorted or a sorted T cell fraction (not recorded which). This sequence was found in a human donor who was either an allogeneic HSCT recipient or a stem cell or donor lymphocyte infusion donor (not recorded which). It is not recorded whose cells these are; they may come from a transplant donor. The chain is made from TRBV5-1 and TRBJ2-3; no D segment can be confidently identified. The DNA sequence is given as TGCGCCAGCTATCTCGGACGCAGTAGCACAGATACGCAGTATTTT. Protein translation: CASYLGRSSTDTQYF.